The 6 T cell receptor beta chains presented below share a single source sample, sequenced in a study of blood T cells in healthy people across ages. Through a sample-barcoded 5' primer and a J-beta primer mix, a second PCR was run for about 6 to 11 cycles. TCRdb itself ran the 5' RACE reads through MiXCR, one entry per CDR3 protein. The data show some 670,000 distinct CDR3 sequences, 45% to 60% seen once. Material: blood. The receptors come from an elderly woman in good health.

This rearrangement joins TRBV4-2 to TRBJ1-2; 7 nucleotides agree with TRBD1. V lost 4 bases, J lost 3 bases, and 5 bases stayed unmatched. The CDR3 has 14 amino acids. Germline V gene data show CDR1 as LGHNA and CDR2 as YNFKEQ. CDR3: CASSPGTDHYGYTF. The CDR3 DNA follows: TGTGCCAGCAGCCCCGGGACAGACCACTATGGCTACACCTTC.

This chain uses TRBV6-5 with TRBJ2-4; weak D call: TRBD2 (6 bases). The DNA end is more similar to TRBJ2-7, so the J call may be wrong. Germline V lookup: CDR1 MNHEY, CDR2 SVGAGI. The CDR3 has 11 amino acids. The CDR3 DNA reads TGTGCCAGCAGGGAGGGGCGCGAGCAGTACTTC. Its translation is CASREGREQYF.

The chain has TRBV12-3 or TRBV12-4 and TRBJ2-3; D unclear. The CDR3 runs to 12 residues. Trimming left V 6 bases short and J 4 bases short, with 8 bases between. CDR3 coding DNA: TGTGCCAGCAGATTACAGTCAGATACGCAGTATTTT. Translation: CASRLQSDTQYF.

V is TRBV24-1 and J is TRBJ2-5; D unresolved. This CDR3 comprises 18 residues. Germline loops: CDR1 KGHDR, CDR2 SFDVKD. V was shortened by 6 bases and J by 4 bases, with 26 bases between the two germline ends. The CDR3 loop reads CATSRRAVLPTPTETQYF. The CDR3 nucleotides read TGTGCCACCAGTCGAAGGGCAGTCCTACCCACACCTACAGAGACCCAGTACTTC.

This clonotype occurred once. J is TRBJ2-7 and V is TRBV4-1, with D uncertain. This CDR3 spans 15 amino acids. CDR1 MGHRA and CDR2 YSYEKL come from the germline V gene. Trimming cost V 1 base and J 4 bases, with 14 bases left between them. For the CDR3, the DNA is TGCGCCAGCAGCCAAGTATACTCCGGCCAATACGAGCAGTACTTC. This encodes CASSQVYSGQYEQYF.

This clonotype was detected only a few times. The J gene is TRBJ1-1, the V gene TRBV20-1; D unclear. Germline V CDR1 and CDR2: DFQATT, SNEGSKA (reference sequence). The CDR3 has 13 amino acids. V was clipped by 0 bases and J by 5 bases, with 10 bases between them. CDR3 in amino acids: CSARDGRRTEAFF. The CDR3 DNA follows: TGCAGTGCTAGAGATGGCAGGAGGACTGAAGCTTTCTTT.